These 24 T cell receptor beta chains came from one sample sequenced in a study of beta chain features in type 1 diabetes. The study reverse transcribed the entire isolated RNA, so it sequenced expressed TCRB transcripts. The protocol was immunoSEQ multiplex PCR, while the TCRdb copy is restricted to in-frame clones and leaves out a portion. The sample holds 250,000 or so clones, 25% to 35% seen once. The specimen was central memory CD4+ T cells from blood. The receptors derive from a man younger than 45 in good health.

This clone was detected a few times. V usage is TRBV9 and J usage is TRBJ2-1; D might be TRBD2 (5 bases). The germline V gene encodes CDR1 SGDLS and CDR2 YYNGEE. The CDR3 loop spans 18 amino acids. Trimming took 0 bases from V and 8 from J, leaving 24 bases between them. The CDR3 sequence: CASSVDWRWRHSGDEQFF. The CDR3 DNA reads TGTGCCAGCAGCGTAGATTGGCGTTGGAGGCACTCTGGGGATGAGCAGTTCTTC.

This clone turned up a few times. The V gene is TRBV5-1, the J gene TRBJ2-7; possibly TRBD1 for D (5 bases). The CDR3 has 14 amino acids. V was trimmed by 0 bases and J by 1 base, leaving 8 bases between them. Germline V gene sequence: CDR1 SGHRS, CDR2 YFSETQ. This CDR3 reads CASSLDAGSYEQYF. CDR3 in DNA: TGCGCCAGCAGCTTGGATGCAGGGTCCTACGAGCAGTACTTC.

This chain joins TRBV4-1 and TRBJ2-5; a weak D match, TRBD2 (6 bases). Germline V gene sequence: CDR1 MGHRA, CDR2 YSYEKL. Between the trimmed V and J ends, which lost 5 bases and 4 bases, there was a span of 14 bases. CDR3 length: 14 residues. CDR3 DNA: TGCGCCAGCAGCTCTCCGGGAGCGGGAGAGACCCAGTACTTC. Protein sequence: CASSSPGAGETQYF.

The chain employs TRBV10-1 and TRBJ2-5; unclear D gene. Germline loops: CDR1 WNHNN, CDR2 SYGVQD (reference sequence). The CDR3 is 13 residues long. Trimming cost V 4 bases and J 0 bases, with 6 bases left between them. The CDR3 sequence is CASSAQYQETQYF. DNA for the CDR3: TGCGCCAGCAGTGCTCAGTACCAAGAGACCCAGTACTTC.

The V gene is TRBV5-6, the J gene TRBJ2-3; 10 bases map to TRBD2. Germline V gives CDR1 SGHDT, CDR2 YYEEEE. With V trimmed by 2 bases and J by 5 bases, 5 bases remained unmatched. The CDR3 is 15 residues long. The CDR3 region is CASSFISSGGDTQYF. DNA of the CDR3: TGTGCCAGCAGCTTTATATCTAGCGGGGGAGATACGCAGTATTTT.

This clone showed up just a few times. The chain carries TRBV28 and TRBJ2-7; tentatively, D is TRBD1 (5 bases). The CDR3 extends over 12 amino acids. V lost 6 bases and J 6 bases, leaving 12 bases between the germline ends. Germline V gene lookup returns CDR1 MDHEN and CDR2 SYDVKM. CDR3 residues: CASRGDLREQYF. The DNA of the CDR3 is TGTGCCAGCAGAGGGGATTTACGCGAGCAGTACTTC.

This chain joins TRBV4-1 and TRBJ2-3; D is unclear. V shed 3 bases and J shed 4 bases, with 8 bases lying between them. Germline assignment: CDR1 MGHRA and CDR2 YSYEKL. The CDR3 is 13 residues long. In DNA, the CDR3 is TGCGCCAGCAGCCAGGTAGTTCCAGATACGCAGTATTTT. This gives the protein CASSQVVPDTQYF.

The chain links TRBV30 to TRBJ1-3, with D maybe TRBD1 (5 bases). Germline V gives CDR1 GTSNPN, CDR2 SVGIG (reference sequence). Between the trimmed V and J ends, which lost 2 bases and 0 bases, there was a span of 8 bases. This CDR3 has 14 residues. The CDR3 coding sequence is TGTGCCTGGAGTCAGGGACTCTCTGGAAACACCATATATTTT. Amino acid sequence: CAWSQGLSGNTIYF. Using reference TRBV30 and TRBJ1-3 for the parts outside the CDR3, the full variable domain is SQTIHQWPATLVQPVGSPLSLECTVEGTSNPNLYWYRQAAGRGLQLLFYSVGIGQISSEVPQNLSASRPQDRQFILSSKKLLLSDSGFYLCAWSQGLSGNTIYFGEGSWLTVV.

This clone turned up a few times. The chain employs TRBV29-1 and TRBJ1-2; D gene unclear. Per the germline V gene, CDR1 is SQVTM and CDR2 is ANQGSEA. Trimming left V 6 bases short and J 2 bases short, with 13 bases between. The length of the CDR3 is 13 residues. Written as DNA, the CDR3 is TGCAGCGTCTCCTCAGAGTTCAACTATGGCTACACCTTC. Its translation: CSVSSEFNYGYTF. Variable domain in full (rest from reference TRBV29-1 and TRBJ1-2): SAVISQKPSRDICQRGTSLTIQCQVDSQVTMMFWYRQQPGQSLTLIATANQGSEATYESGFVIDKFPISRPNLTFSTLTVSNMSPEDSSIYLCSVSSEFNYGYTFGSGTRLTVV.

This clone was seen a handful of times. The V gene is TRBV29-1, the J gene TRBJ2-3, with D possibly TRBD2 on 5 matching bases. CDR1 and CDR2 from the germline V gene are SQVTM and ANQGSEA. CDR3 size: 14 residues. V gave up 7 bases and J gave up 1 base, with 15 bases separating them. The CDR3 DNA is TGCAGCGCCGGGGAGTGGGTACGCACAGATACGCAGTATTTT. Protein sequence: CSAGEWVRTDTQYF.

This chain connects TRBV4-1 to TRBJ1-2; D not certain. V lost 5 bases to trimming and J lost 5 bases, with 12 bases between them. CDR1 and CDR2 from the germline V gene are MGHRA and YSYEKL. This CDR3 contains 13 residues. This chain's CDR3 is CASSYPGKYGYTF. As DNA, the CDR3 is TGCGCCAGCAGCTACCCCGGGAAGTATGGCTACACCTTC.

V is TRBV5-1 and J is TRBJ2-7; 9 nucleotides match TRBD1. This CDR3 contains 14 residues. V lost 4 bases, J lost 6 bases, and 8 bases stayed unmatched. The germline V gene encodes CDR1 SGHRS and CDR2 YFSETQ. The CDR3 reads CASSATGGSIEQYF. Written as DNA, the CDR3 is TGCGCCAGCAGCGCGACAGGGGGTTCGATCGAGCAGTACTTC.

The chain links TRBV5-6 to TRBJ2-1; D uncertain. The CDR3 is 11 amino acids. Germline loops: CDR1 SGHDT, CDR2 YYEEEE. Trimming took off 7 bases at V and 9 bases at J, with 11 bases between the two ends. CDR3 sequence: CASSSFGEQFF. For the CDR3, the DNA is TGTGCCAGCTCTAGTTTTGGTGAGCAGTTCTTC.

This clone occurred a few times. J is TRBJ2-1 and V is TRBV28; 10 nucleotides line up with TRBD2. Germline V CDR1 and CDR2: MDHEN, SYDVKM. This CDR3 comprises 16 residues. J lost 6 bases, V lost 5 bases, and 10 bases had no gene match. CDR3 sequence (DNA): TGTGCCAGCAGTCCCTCTAGCGGGAGTGGGTTCAATGAGCAGTTCTTC. Translated: CASSPSSGSGFNEQFF.

This clone occurred many times. This chain links TRBV28 with TRBJ2-4; maybe TRBD2 (7 bases). Looked up from germline, CDR1 is MDHEN and CDR2 is SYDVKM. The ends were cut back, 7 bases at V and 8 bases at J, with 15 bases in the middle. The CDR3 is made up of 13 amino acids. CDR3 residues: CASIGGRRDIQYF. The CDR3 nucleotides read TGTGCCAGCATCGGGGGGCGCCGGGACATTCAGTACTTC.

This clone was detected only a few times. The chain links TRBV29-1 to TRBJ2-1; possible D gene TRBD2, 6 bases. Germline CDR1 SQVTM, CDR2 ANQGSEA. Trimming removed 0 bases from V and 3 bases from J, with 27 bases in between. The CDR3 covers 20 residues. CDR3 nucleotides: TGCAGCGTTGAAGAGATTTTAGCGGCGACAGAAGTTGGTTTCTACAATGAGCAGTTCTTC. Amino acids: CSVEEILAATEVGFYNEQFF.

The chain combines TRBV9 with TRBJ1-6; D not certain. Per the germline V gene, CDR1 is SGDLS and CDR2 is YYNGEE. Between the trimmed V and J ends, which lost 2 bases and 6 bases, there was a span of 12 bases. This CDR3 contains 15 residues. CDR3 region: CASSVNTESNSPLHF. CDR3 sequence (DNA): TGTGCCAGCAGCGTTAATACAGAGAGTAATTCACCCCTCCACTTT.

This clone was picked up a small number of times. The V call is TRBV2, the J call TRBJ2-3, with D unclear. From germline, CDR1 is SNHLY and CDR2 FYNNEI. V gave up 8 bases and J gave up 2 bases, with 5 bases separating them. The CDR3 contains 11 residues. The CDR3 coding sequence is TGTGCCAGCGGGTACACAGATACGCAGTATTTT. Translated, it gives CASGYTDTQYF.

The rearrangement uses TRBV25-1 and TRBJ2-5; D not resolved. V gave up 1 base and J gave up 4 bases, with 7 bases separating them. Germline assignment: CDR1 MGHDK and CDR2 SYGVNS. This CDR3 is built from 13 residues. Here the CDR3 reads CASSEFEVETQYF. Here the CDR3 DNA reads TGTGCCAGCAGTGAATTCGAGGTAGAGACCCAGTACTTC.

This clone occurred a few times. Other DNA sequences in the sample encode the same CDR3. This chain links TRBV30 with TRBJ1-5; 7 nucleotides align to TRBD1. CDR3 length equals 14 residues. V shed 2 bases, J shed 2 bases, and the junction held 3 bases outside the gene matches. Germline V gives CDR1 GTSNPN, CDR2 SVGIG (reference sequence). The CDR3 DNA reads as TGTGCCTGGAGTCGCACAGGGGGCAATCAGCCCCAGCATTTT. As protein: CAWSRTGGNQPQHF. Looking up the rest from reference TRBV30 and TRBJ1-5 gives the full variable domain: SQTIHQWPATLVQPVGSPLSLECTVEGTSNPNLYWYRQAAGRGLQLLFYSVGIGQISSEVPQNLSASRPQDRQFILSSKKLLLSDSGFYLCAWSRTGGNQPQHFGDGTRLSIL.

The chain uses TRBV15 and TRBJ2-3, with a possible D match to TRBD2 (6 bases). Between the trimmed V and J ends, which lost 4 bases and 4 bases, there was a span of 9 bases. The CDR3 is 13 amino acids. CDR1 is LNHNV and CDR2 is YYDKDF in the germline V gene (reference sequence). DNA for the CDR3: TGTGCCACCAGCATAGGAGGGGCAGATACGCAGTATTTT. This gives the protein CATSIGGADTQYF. The whole variable domain, filled in from reference TRBV15 and TRBJ2-3, reads DAMVIQNPRYQVTQFGKPVTLSCSQTLNHNVMYWYQQKSSQAPKLLFHYYDKDFNNEADTPDNFQSRRPNTSFCFLDIRSPGLGDTAMYLCATSIGGADTQYFGPGTRLTVL.

This chain joins TRBV28 and TRBJ2-1; no reliable D call. Trimming left V 2 bases short and J 4 bases short, with 6 bases between. The germline gives CDR1 MDHEN, CDR2 SYDVKM. The CDR3 contains 13 residues. The CDR3 DNA is TGTGCCAGCAGTTTAGACCAGTACAATGAGCAGTTCTTC. Protein: CASSLDQYNEQFF.

The CDR3 sequence is CASSLVRETQYF. The CDR3 DNA reads TGTGCCAGCAGCTTAGTCAGGGAGACCCAGTACTTC. The rearrangement uses TRBV11-2 and TRBJ2-5; no clear D gene. Trimming left V 1 base short and J 5 bases short, with 5 bases between. Germline loops: CDR1 SGHAT, CDR2 FQNNGV. The CDR3 length is 12 residues.

This clone was seen more than once but under ten times. The chain uses TRBV30 and TRBJ1-2; no firm D call. The CDR3 runs 13 residues. Per the germline V gene, CDR1 is GTSNPN and CDR2 is SVGIG (reference sequence). The V end lost 0 bases, the J end lost 3 bases, and 8 bases lay between the germline ends. CDR3 DNA sequence: TGTGCCTGGAGTGTTATGGGCCACTATGGCTACACCTTC. As protein: CAWSVMGHYGYTF.